This T cell receptor (beta chain) was sequenced for a study of blood T cell repertoires in COVID-19. Study-wide background: The study drew acute and convalescent COVID-19 samples from the United States, Italy and Spain. PBMCs, B-cell-depleted T cells, or T cells were the source of the cDNA or gDNA that made up the material.

In the source study's methods: Researchers report that nucleated cell counts were estimated from reference gene primer amplification. The data were produced by immunoSEQ multiplex PCR, yet TCRdb's version contains in-frame clones alone and is incomplete. V, J and clone size derive from that table, while D and trimming were established from the DNA sequence. The sample contains under 400,000 clones, roughly 86% of which appear only once. There are 14 residues in the CDR3. From germline, CDR1 is SQVTM and CDR2 ANQGSEA. The junction had 13 bases not matched to a gene; V was cut back by 7 bases and J by 9 bases.

This chain uses TRBV29-1 with TRBJ2-1; TRBD2 aligns across 9 bases. What was sequenced was peripheral blood. This clonotype was obtained from a woman aged 25 to 39 with COVID-19, enrolled during active disease. In DNA, the CDR3 is TGCAGCGGGAGAACGCGCGGGAGGGACGGTGAGCAGTTCTTC. It specifies CSGRTRGRDGEQFF.